These T cell receptor beta chains were read from a single sample in a study of cytomegalovirus exposure and HLA in healthy donors. Measured with immunoSEQ multiplex PCR; TCRdb has only the in-frame clones, and not every one. Here the sample table reports around 88,000 clones. Sample: PBMCs. All receptors derive from a girl aged 5-17 years in good health and CMV-seropositive. Each CDR3 is given with its conserved first and last residue. The order of the fields is CDR3 DNA, CDR3 protein, D gene, J gene, V gene. D genes are given only for firm matches.

DNA: TGTGCCAGCAGTGTTAGTAGGGGGGGTGGCAATGAGCAGTTCTTC
CDR3: CASSVSRGGGNEQFF
D: .
J: TRBJ2-1
V: TRBV2

DNA: TGTGCCATCACCGGGGACAGGGGGGTCAGCACCTTC
CDR3: CAITGDRGVSTF
D: TRBD1
J: TRBJ1-2
V: TRBV10-3

DNA: TGCAGCGTCGGAAAAACGGCTGGCGGGGGAGCAGATACGCAGTATTTT
CDR3: CSVGKTAGGGADTQYF
D: TRBD2
J: TRBJ2-3
V: TRBV29-1

DNA: TGTGCCAGCAGCTCCGACTCTTTAGGTCAGCCCCAGCATTTT
CDR3: CASSSDSLGQPQHF
D: .
J: TRBJ1-5
V: TRBV5-6

DNA: TGTGCCAGCAGCTCCCTTTACAGGAACACTGAAGCTTTCTTT
CDR3: CASSSLYRNTEAFF
D: .
J: TRBJ1-1
V: TRBV11-1

DNA: TGTGCCAGCAGTCTAGACAGGGGGCTTGGCGGTTTGGGCAATCAGCCCCAGCATTTT
CDR3: CASSLDRGLGGLGNQPQHF
D: TRBD1
J: TRBJ1-5
V: TRBV28

DNA: TGTGCCAGCAGTTCCTTCGGACAGGGTGAAGTGCCCCAGCATTTT
CDR3: CASSSFGQGEVPQHF
D: TRBD1
J: TRBJ1-5
V: TRBV27

DNA: TGCGCCAGCAGCCAAAGGGGTACAGAGATGAACACTGAAGCTTTCTTT
CDR3: CASSQRGTEMNTEAFF
D: .
J: TRBJ1-1
V: TRBV4-1

DNA: TGTGCCAGCAGCCAAGAGGGACAAACAGGGGCGAACACCGGGGAGCTGTTTTTT
CDR3: CASSQEGQTGANTGELFF
D: TRBD1
J: TRBJ2-2
V: TRBV4-2

DNA: TGTGCCAGCAGTGATCCGACAGACCATGGCTACACCTTC
CDR3: CASSDPTDHGYTF
D: .
J: TRBJ1-2
V: TRBV25-1

DNA: TGTGCCAGCAGCGCCGGGACAGACCAAGAGACCCAGTACTTC
CDR3: CASSAGTDQETQYF
D: TRBD1
J: TRBJ2-5
V: TRBV9

DNA: TGTGCCAGCAGCCTAGCGGGCCACACCGGGGAGCTGTTTTTT
CDR3: CASSLAGHTGELFF
D: TRBD2
J: TRBJ2-2
V: TRBV7-3

DNA: TGCGCCAGCAGCCTCCGCTCGACAGGGCGGGAGACCCAGTACTTC
CDR3: CASSLRSTGRETQYF
D: TRBD1
J: TRBJ2-5
V: TRBV4-3

DNA: TGCAGCGTAAGGACAGCTCCATGGGGCCCCCAAGAGACCCAGTACTTC
CDR3: CSVRTAPWGPQETQYF
D: .
J: TRBJ2-5
V: TRBV29-1

DNA: TGTGCCAGCAGCTTAGCGGGACAGGTTCAAGAGACCCAGTACTTC
CDR3: CASSLAGQVQETQYF
D: TRBD1
J: TRBJ2-5
V: TRBV7-9

DNA: TGTGCCAGCAGCCCGGGGGCGGGGGTACGTTCCAAAAACATTCAGTACTTC
CDR3: CASSPGAGVRSKNIQYF
D: .
J: TRBJ2-4
V: TRBV7-2

DNA: TGTGCCAGCAGACTGACAGGGGGCAGGAGAAAAACTGAAGCTTTCTTT
CDR3: CASRLTGGRRKTEAFF
D: TRBD1
J: TRBJ1-1
V: TRBV7-9

DNA: TGTGCCAGCAGCAATAGGCCGGCAGGCCAAGATACGCAGTATTTT
CDR3: CASSNRPAGQDTQYF
D: .
J: TRBJ2-3
V: TRBV9

DNA: TGTGCTAGTGGACAATGGAGCGGGGGCGGGGAGCTGTTTTTT
CDR3: CASGQWSGGGELFF
D: TRBD2
J: TRBJ2-2
V: TRBV12-5

DNA: TGTGCCAGTAGAGAGACAGTCAATCAGCCCCAGCATTTT
CDR3: CASRETVNQPQHF
D: .
J: TRBJ1-5
V: TRBV19

DNA: TGTGCCAGCAGCTTAGATCTGGCAGGGTCGTTAGGGGCGAACACTGAAGCTTTCTTT
CDR3: CASSLDLAGSLGANTEAFF
D: .
J: TRBJ1-1
V: TRBV11-3

DNA: TGTGCCAGCAGCTTATTCCAAGCGAGGGGCTACACCTTC
CDR3: CASSLFQARGYTF
D: .
J: TRBJ1-2
V: TRBV13

DNA: TGTGCCAGCAAAGACACAGGGTCCTGGGGAGCTTTCTTT
CDR3: CASKDTGSWGAFF
D: .
J: TRBJ1-1
V: TRBV28

DNA: TGTGCCAGCAGCCAACTTGGAGATAGCACAGATACGCAGTATTTT
CDR3: CASSQLGDSTDTQYF
D: .
J: TRBJ2-3
V: TRBV4-2

DNA: TGCGCCAGCAGCCAAGAAGGACAGTCTAATGAAAAACTGTTTTTT
CDR3: CASSQEGQSNEKLFF
D: .
J: TRBJ1-4
V: TRBV4-3

DNA: TGTGCCAGCAGTTACTCCAGGGTTAATGAAAAACTGTTTTTT
CDR3: CASSYSRVNEKLFF
D: .
J: TRBJ1-4
V: TRBV6-5

DNA: TGTGCCAGCAGCTTGATTGGCGGGGGGTGGACAGATACGCAGTATTTT
CDR3: CASSLIGGGWTDTQYF
D: TRBD2
J: TRBJ2-3
V: TRBV5-4

DNA: TGTGCCAGCAGCCTAGGGCTCCAGGGGGCAAACACTGAAGCTTTCTTT
CDR3: CASSLGLQGANTEAFF
D: TRBD1
J: TRBJ1-1
V: TRBV9

DNA: TGTGCCAGTGGCTATTGGGGCCTTAATCAGCCCCAGCATTTT
CDR3: CASGYWGLNQPQHF
D: .
J: TRBJ1-5
V: TRBV19

DNA: TGCGCCAGCAGCCACCCGGACAGGGGAGAAGCTTTCTTT
CDR3: CASSHPDRGEAFF
D: TRBD1
J: TRBJ1-1
V: TRBV4-1

DNA: TGTGCCAGCACAGAGCGCAGGGGGACAGTCACTGAAGCTTTCTTT
CDR3: CASTERRGTVTEAFF
D: TRBD1
J: TRBJ1-1
V: TRBV6-5

DNA: TGTGCCAGCAGGGTATTCAGGGCCGCTACCTATAATTCACCCCTCCACTTT
CDR3: CASRVFRAATYNSPLHF
D: .
J: TRBJ1-6
V: TRBV14

DNA: TGCGCCAGCAGCTTGGAGGCAGGGGCCACTAATGAAAAACTGTTTTTT
CDR3: CASSLEAGATNEKLFF
D: .
J: TRBJ1-4
V: TRBV5-1

DNA: TGTGCCAGCAGTTACTCGACTGACGTTACCTACGAGCAGTACTTC
CDR3: CASSYSTDVTYEQYF
D: .
J: TRBJ2-7
V: TRBV6-5

DNA: TGCGCCAGCAGTACAGTCCCCGATCAGCCCCAGCATTTT
CDR3: CASSTVPDQPQHF
D: .
J: TRBJ1-5
V: TRBV5-1

DNA: TGTGCCAGCAGCCAAGAATTCACATATAATTCACCCCTCCACTTT
CDR3: CASSQEFTYNSPLHF
D: .
J: TRBJ1-6
V: TRBV14

DNA: TGTGCCAGCAGTTGGGGCACCCTTAGCTCCTACGAGCAGTACTTC
CDR3: CASSWGTLSSYEQYF
D: .
J: TRBJ2-7
V: TRBV6-5

DNA: TGTGCCAGCAGCTTAGGGTCGCGGGGGAACACCGGGGAGCTGTTTTTT
CDR3: CASSLGSRGNTGELFF
D: .
J: TRBJ2-2
V: TRBV7-2

DNA: TGTGCCAGTAGTAAGACAACCACCTACGAGCAGTACTTC
CDR3: CASSKTTTYEQYF
D: .
J: TRBJ2-7
V: TRBV19

DNA: TGCGCCAGCAGCCAGGGACTAGCGTACGCAGATACGCAGTATTTT
CDR3: CASSQGLAYADTQYF
D: TRBD2
J: TRBJ2-3
V: TRBV4-1

DNA: TGTGCCACCAGCAGAGCAGCGGATACGCAGTATTTT
CDR3: CATSRAADTQYF
D: .
J: TRBJ2-3
V: TRBV15

DNA: TGTGCCAGCAGCGACGGGACAGGGATTGCGGATACGCAGTATTTT
CDR3: CASSDGTGIADTQYF
D: TRBD1
J: TRBJ2-3
V: TRBV9

DNA: TGTGCCAGCAGGACCTTAGCGGGGGGGAAGGAGACCCAGTACTTC
CDR3: CASRTLAGGKETQYF
D: TRBD2
J: TRBJ2-5
V: TRBV2

DNA: TGTGCCAGCAGCTTAAGGCCCCAACAGGGGGCCGTTGGCTACACCTTC
CDR3: CASSLRPQQGAVGYTF
D: TRBD1
J: TRBJ1-2
V: TRBV7-9

DNA: TGTGCCAGCAGCCTCGATCTAGAGTATGGCTACACCTTC
CDR3: CASSLDLEYGYTF
D: .
J: TRBJ1-2
V: TRBV7-9

DNA: TGTGCCAGCAGTTTATTCGGGACAACTAACGAGCAGTACTTC
CDR3: CASSLFGTTNEQYF
D: .
J: TRBJ2-7
V: TRBV27